This TCR beta chain was recovered during a study of CD8 T cells in ankylosing spondylitis. Whole-study findings and limits: A motif of roughly eight highly homologous TCR beta variants was seen as apparently characteristic of ankylosing spondylitis blood. Researchers reportedly found disease-linked clones significantly enriched in matched ankylosing spondylitis synovial fluid.

A remark on this clonotype: Its antigen is not identified.

TCRdb itself ran the 5' RACE reads through MiXCR, one entry per CDR3 protein. This sample yields more than 400,000 distinct CDR3 sequences, of which under 5.5% are seen a single time; around 3.5% belongs to the top ten. Sequenced sample: blood, either unsorted or a sorted T cell fraction (not recorded which). This TCR came from a male donor with ankylosing spondylitis.

This CDR3 is CAAEQGLKAFF. The CDR3 nucleotides are TGTGCCGCCGAGCAGGGTCTAAAAGCTTTCTTT. This sequence joins TRBV30 and TRBJ1-1; possibly TRBD1 for D (5 bases). V was clipped by 8 bases and J by 9 bases, with 16 bases between them. The CDR3 totals 11 residues. The germline CDR1 and CDR2 sequences are GTSNPN and SVGIG (reference sequence).